This T cell receptor beta chain was found in a study of T-cell reconstitution after alpha-beta-depleted transplantation in children. The TCRbeta library incorporated unique molecular identifiers. Using its own MiXCR run on the PCR reads, TCRdb lists one record per CDR3 protein. The sample yields about 980,000 distinct CDR3 sequences, 25% to 35% seen once. Trimming took off 4 bases at V and 0 bases at J, with 14 bases between the two ends. This CDR3 has 16 amino acids. Germline V gene sequence: CDR1 SGHTA, CDR2 FQGNSA. This sample comprised PBMCs, mostly from graft donor cells, obtained 360 days after TCRalphabeta/CD19-depleted stem cell transplant. The J gene is TRBJ2-3, the V gene TRBV7-2; D is possibly TRBD1 (7 bases). This TCR derives from a boy younger than two who had a stem cell transplant for SCID, so the T cells may come from the graft donor. CDR3 nucleotides: TGTGCCAGCAGCTCACGGACAGGACTAAGCACAGATACGCAGTATTTT. It specifies CASSSRTGLSTDTQYF.